The rows below give T cell receptor beta chains drawn from one sample of a study of CD8+ T cells in alopecia areata. The method was immunoSEQ multiplex PCR; TCRdb's version includes in-frame clones alone and lacks a portion of them. The sample yields tens of thousands of clones, about two thirds seen once. The sequenced sample was CD8+ T cells sorted from blood, obtained at week 44, from a patient treated with tofacitinib. These receptors all come from a human donor with alopecia areata. Both conserved end residues are part of each CDR3. A D gene is named only where the DNA matches it firmly. The size of a clone is reported for some rows only, either as once, few or many, or as a class for expanded clones.

TRBD1,NA,TRBV30,TRBJ2-7,TGTGCCTGTTCCGGACAGGGGTCATACGAGCAGTACTTC,CACSGQGSYEQYF
NA,NA,TRBV12-5,TRBJ2-1,TGTGCTAGTGGTTCCGCCGGGGGCGGCTACTACAATGAGCAGTTCTTC,CASGSAGGGYYNEQFF
TRBD2,NA,TRBV7-8,TRBJ2-1,TGTGCCAGCAGCTCGAGCGGGGGGGCTTACAATGAGCAGTTCTTC,CASSSSGGAYNEQFF
NA,NA,TRBV5-6,TRBJ2-3,TGTGCCACCGGCGGTAGGTTCAGCACAGATACGCAGTATTTT,CATGGRFSTDTQYF
NA,once,TRBV7-2,TRBJ2-5,TGTGCCAGCAGCCCAGTGGGCGGTTCTTATGAGACCCAGTACTTC,CASSPVGGSYETQYF
NA,NA,TRBV7-9,TRBJ1-1,TGTGCCAGCAGCCACCCAGGGAACACTGAAGCTTTCTTT,CASSHPGNTEAFF
NA,NA,TRBV2,TRBJ2-3,TGTGCCAGCAATGGACCGGACGGAGCAGGTACGCAGTATTTT,CASNGPDGAGTQYF
TRBD1,NA,TRBV5-1,TRBJ2-7,TGCGCCAGCAGGGGGACAGGGGACCCCCGCGAGCAGTACTTC,CASRGTGDPREQYF
NA,NA,TRBV29-1,TRBJ2-1,TGCAGCGTTGAAACCTACAATGAGCAGTTCTTC,CSVETYNEQFF
NA,NA,TRBV7-9,TRBJ1-6,TGTGCCAGCAGCCGGGACAAGAATAATAATTCACCCCTCCACTTT,CASSRDKNNNSPLHF
TRBD1,NA,TRBV2,TRBJ1-1,TGTGCCAGCAGCCCAAGACAGGGAAGGGTCGCAGGTAGTGAAGCTTTCTTT,CASSPRQGRVAGSEAFF